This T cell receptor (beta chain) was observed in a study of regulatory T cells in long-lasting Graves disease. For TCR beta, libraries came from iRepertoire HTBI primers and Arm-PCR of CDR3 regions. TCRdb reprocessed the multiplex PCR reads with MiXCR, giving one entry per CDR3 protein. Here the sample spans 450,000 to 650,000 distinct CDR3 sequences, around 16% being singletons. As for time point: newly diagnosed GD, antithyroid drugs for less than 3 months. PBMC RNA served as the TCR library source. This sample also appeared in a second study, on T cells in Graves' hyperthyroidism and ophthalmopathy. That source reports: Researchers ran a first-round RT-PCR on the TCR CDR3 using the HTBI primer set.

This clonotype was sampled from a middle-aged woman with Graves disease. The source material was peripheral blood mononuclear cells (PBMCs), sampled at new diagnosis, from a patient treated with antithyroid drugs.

CDR3: CASSGPYLVLGTGGGHEQFF. The CDR3 coding sequence is TGTGCCAGCAGTGGGCCCTATTTGGTTTTAGGGACAGGGGGCGGCCATGAGCAGTTCTTC. V is TRBV12-3 or TRBV12-4 and J is TRBJ2-1; TRBD1 aligns across 12 bases. This CDR3 has 20 residues. V lost 5 bases, J lost 8 bases, and 22 bases stayed unmatched.